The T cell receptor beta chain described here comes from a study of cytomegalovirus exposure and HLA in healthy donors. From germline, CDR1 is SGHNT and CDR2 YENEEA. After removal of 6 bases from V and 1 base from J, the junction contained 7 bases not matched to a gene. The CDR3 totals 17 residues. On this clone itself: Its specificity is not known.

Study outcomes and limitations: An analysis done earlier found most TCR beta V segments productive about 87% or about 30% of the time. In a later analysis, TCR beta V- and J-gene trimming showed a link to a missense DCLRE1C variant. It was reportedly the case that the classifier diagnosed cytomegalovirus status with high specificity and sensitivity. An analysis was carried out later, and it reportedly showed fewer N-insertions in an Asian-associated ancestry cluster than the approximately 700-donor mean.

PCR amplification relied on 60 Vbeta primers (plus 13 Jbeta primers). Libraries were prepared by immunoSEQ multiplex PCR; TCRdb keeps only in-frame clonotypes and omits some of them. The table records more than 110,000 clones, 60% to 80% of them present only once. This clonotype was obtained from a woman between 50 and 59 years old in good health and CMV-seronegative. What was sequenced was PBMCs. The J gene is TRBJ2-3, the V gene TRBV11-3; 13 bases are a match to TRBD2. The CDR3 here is CASSQGGTSGGTDTQYF. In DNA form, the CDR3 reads TGTGCCAGCAGTCAGGGGGGGACTAGCGGGGGCACAGATACGCAGTATTTT.